A single sample is the source of the 3 T cell receptor beta chains below, sequenced in a study of STAT3 mutations in large granular lymphocyte leukemia. Clones were read by immunoSEQ multiplex PCR, and TCRdb kept only the in-frame ones, dropping some. The sample carries roughly 3,300 clones, approximately 88% recorded once. Points from the study as a whole: Every T-LGLL patient had at least one immunodominant TCRbeta clonotype.

Antigens for these TCRs are unknown. Source material: peripheral blood mononuclear cells. The source is a man aged 40-55 years with T-cell large granular lymphocyte leukemia. Some clones in this sample may be carry-over from other donors' samples.

The chain couples TRBV5-6 to TRBJ1-1; a weak D match, TRBD1 (6 bases). Germline V gene sequence: CDR1 SGHDT, CDR2 YYEEEE. Trimming cost V 1 base and J 5 bases, with 24 bases left between them. The CDR3 spans 18 residues. The CDR3 bases are TGTGCCAGCAGCTTGTGGAGGAGAGGGGGGGACCCCTTGACTGAAGCTTTCTTT. Encoded protein: CASSLWRRGGDPLTEAFF.

The chain carries TRBV28 and TRBJ1-5; TRBD1 aligns across 9 bases. CDR3 length: 15 amino acids. Germline values: CDR1 MDHEN, CDR2 SYDVKM. J lost 4 bases, V lost 2 bases, and 3 bases had no gene match. The CDR3 bases are TGTGCCAGCAGTTTAGGGACAGGGATAAATCAGCCCCAGCATTTT. Encoded protein: CASSLGTGINQPQHF. Drawing the rest from reference TRBV28 and TRBJ1-5, the complete variable domain is DVKVTQSSRYLVKRTGEKVFLECVQDMDHENMFWYRQDPGLGLRLIYFSYDVKMKEKGDIPEGYSVSREKKERFSLILESASTNQTSMYLCASSLGTGINQPQHFGDGTRLSIL.

The genes are TRBV2 and TRBJ1-1; D possibly corresponds to TRBD1 (5 bases). This CDR3 contains 13 residues. The germline V and J ends were trimmed by 6 bases and 0 bases, with 8 bases remaining between them. Germline V gene sequence: CDR1 SNHLY, CDR2 FYNNEI. The CDR3 loop reads CASRDTMNTEAFF. For the CDR3, the DNA is TGTGCCAGCAGGGACACCATGAACACTGAAGCTTTCTTT.